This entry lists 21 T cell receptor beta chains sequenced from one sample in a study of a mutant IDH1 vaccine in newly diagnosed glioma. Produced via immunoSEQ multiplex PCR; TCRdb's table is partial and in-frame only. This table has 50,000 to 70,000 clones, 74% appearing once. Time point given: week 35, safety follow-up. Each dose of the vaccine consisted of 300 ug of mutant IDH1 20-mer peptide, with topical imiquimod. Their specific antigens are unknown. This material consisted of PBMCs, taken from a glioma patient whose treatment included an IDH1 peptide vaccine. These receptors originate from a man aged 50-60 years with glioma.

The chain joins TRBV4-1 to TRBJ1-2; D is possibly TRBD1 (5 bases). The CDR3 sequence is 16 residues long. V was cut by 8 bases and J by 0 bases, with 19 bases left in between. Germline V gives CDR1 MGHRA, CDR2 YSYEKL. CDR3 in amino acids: CASSKGGVGTNYGYTF. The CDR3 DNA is TGCGCCAGCTCAAAAGGAGGGGTAGGGACTAACTATGGCTACACCTTC.

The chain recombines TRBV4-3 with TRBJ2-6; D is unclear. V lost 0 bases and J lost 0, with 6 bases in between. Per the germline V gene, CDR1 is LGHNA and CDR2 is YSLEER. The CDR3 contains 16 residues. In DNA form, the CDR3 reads TGCGCCAGCAGCCAAGAACCAAGCTCTGGGGCCAACGTCCTGACTTTC. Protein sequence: CASSQEPSSGANVLTF.

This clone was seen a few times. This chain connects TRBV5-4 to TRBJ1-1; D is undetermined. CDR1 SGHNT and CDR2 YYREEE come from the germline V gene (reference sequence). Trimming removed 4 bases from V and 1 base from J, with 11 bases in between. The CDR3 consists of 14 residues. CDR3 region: CASSLPDGNTEAFF. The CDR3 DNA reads TGTGCCAGCAGCCTCCCGGACGGGAACACTGAAGCTTTCTTT. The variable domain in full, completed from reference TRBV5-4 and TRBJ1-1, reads ETGVTQSPTHLIKTRGQQVTLRCSSQSGHNTVSWYQQALGQGPQFIFQYYREEENGRGNFPPRFSGLQFPNYSSELNVNALELDDSALYLCASSLPDGNTEAFFGQGTRLTVV.

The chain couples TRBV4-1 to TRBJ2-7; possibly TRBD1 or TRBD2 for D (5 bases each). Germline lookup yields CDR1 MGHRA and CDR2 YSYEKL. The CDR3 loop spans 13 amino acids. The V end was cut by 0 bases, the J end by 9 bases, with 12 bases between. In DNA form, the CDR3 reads TGCGCCAGCAGCCAAGATTACGGGACCATGCAGTACTTC. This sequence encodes CASSQDYGTMQYF.

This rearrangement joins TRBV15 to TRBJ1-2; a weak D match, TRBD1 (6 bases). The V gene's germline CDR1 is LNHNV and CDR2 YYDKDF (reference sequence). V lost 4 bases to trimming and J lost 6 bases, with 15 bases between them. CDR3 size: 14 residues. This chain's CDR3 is CATSTRVTGDGYTF. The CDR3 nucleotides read TGTGCCACCAGCACAAGGGTGACAGGAGATGGCTACACCTTC.

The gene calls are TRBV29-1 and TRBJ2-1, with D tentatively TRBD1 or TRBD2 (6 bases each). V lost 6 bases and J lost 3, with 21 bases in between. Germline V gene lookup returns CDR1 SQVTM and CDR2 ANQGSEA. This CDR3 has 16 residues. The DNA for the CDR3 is TGCAGCGTGAATCCCGTCGAGGGGGGCTACTACAATGAGCAGTTCTTC. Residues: CSVNPVEGGYYNEQFF.

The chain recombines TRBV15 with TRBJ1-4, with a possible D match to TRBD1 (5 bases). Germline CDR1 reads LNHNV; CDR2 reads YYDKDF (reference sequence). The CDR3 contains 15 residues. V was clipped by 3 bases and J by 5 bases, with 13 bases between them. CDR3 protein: CATSRADSPNEKLFF. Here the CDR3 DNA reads TGTGCCACCAGCAGGGCAGACAGCCCCAATGAAAAACTGTTTTTT.

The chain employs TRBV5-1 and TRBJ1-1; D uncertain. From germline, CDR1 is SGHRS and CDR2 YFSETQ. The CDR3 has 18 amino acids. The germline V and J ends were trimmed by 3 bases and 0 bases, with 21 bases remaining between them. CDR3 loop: CASSWGGSYGSMNTEAFF. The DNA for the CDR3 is TGCGCCAGCAGCTGGGGTGGGTCGTATGGCTCCATGAACACTGAAGCTTTCTTT. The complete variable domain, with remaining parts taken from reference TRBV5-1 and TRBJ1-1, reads KAGVTQTPRYLIKTRGQQVTLSCSPISGHRSVSWYQQTPGQGLQFLFEYFSETQRNKGNFPGRFSGRQFSNSRSEMNVSTLELGDSALYLCASSWGGSYGSMNTEAFFGQGTRLTVV.

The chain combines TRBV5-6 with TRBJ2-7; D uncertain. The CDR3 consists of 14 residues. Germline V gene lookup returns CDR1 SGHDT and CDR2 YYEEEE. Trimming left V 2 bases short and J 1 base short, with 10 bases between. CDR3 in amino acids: CASSLGMVSYEQYF. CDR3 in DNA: TGTGCCAGCAGCTTAGGTATGGTATCCTACGAGCAGTACTTC.

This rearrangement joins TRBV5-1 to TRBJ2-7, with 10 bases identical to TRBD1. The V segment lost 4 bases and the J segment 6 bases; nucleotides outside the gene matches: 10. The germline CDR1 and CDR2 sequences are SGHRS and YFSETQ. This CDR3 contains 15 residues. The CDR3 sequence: CASSQRQGAGGEQYF. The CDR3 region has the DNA TGCGCCAGCAGCCAACGACAGGGGGCAGGCGGCGAGCAGTACTTC.

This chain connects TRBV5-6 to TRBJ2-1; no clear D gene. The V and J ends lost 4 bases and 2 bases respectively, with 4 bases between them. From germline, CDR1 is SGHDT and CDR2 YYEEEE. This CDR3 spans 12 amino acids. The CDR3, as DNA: TGTGCCAGCAGCGCCCCCTACAATGAGCAGTTCTTC. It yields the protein CASSAPYNEQFF.

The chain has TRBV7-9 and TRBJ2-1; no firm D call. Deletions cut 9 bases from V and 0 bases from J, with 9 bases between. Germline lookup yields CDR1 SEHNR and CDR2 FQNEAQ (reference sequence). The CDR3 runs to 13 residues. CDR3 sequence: CASQMSSYNEQFF. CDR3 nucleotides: TGTGCCAGTCAGATGAGCTCCTACAATGAGCAGTTCTTC.

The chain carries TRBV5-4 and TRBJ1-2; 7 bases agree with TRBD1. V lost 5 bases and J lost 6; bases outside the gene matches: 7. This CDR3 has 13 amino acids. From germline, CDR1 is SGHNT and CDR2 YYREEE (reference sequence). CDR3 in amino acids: CASSQTGSHGYTF. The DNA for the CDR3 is TGTGCCAGCAGTCAGACAGGGAGCCATGGCTACACCTTC.

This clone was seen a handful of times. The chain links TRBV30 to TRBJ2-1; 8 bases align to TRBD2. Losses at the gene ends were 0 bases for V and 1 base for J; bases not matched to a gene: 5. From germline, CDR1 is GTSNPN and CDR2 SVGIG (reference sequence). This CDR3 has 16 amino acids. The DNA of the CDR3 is TGTGCCTGGAGTGTTCCGAGCGGGGGATCCTACAATGAGCAGTTCTTC. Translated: CAWSVPSGGSYNEQFF.

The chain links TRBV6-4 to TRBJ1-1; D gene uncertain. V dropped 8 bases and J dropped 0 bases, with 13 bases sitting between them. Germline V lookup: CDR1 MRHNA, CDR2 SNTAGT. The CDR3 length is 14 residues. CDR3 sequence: CASRRGSMNTEAFF. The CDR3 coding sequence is TGTGCCAGCCGTCGTGGGAGTATGAACACTGAAGCTTTCTTT.

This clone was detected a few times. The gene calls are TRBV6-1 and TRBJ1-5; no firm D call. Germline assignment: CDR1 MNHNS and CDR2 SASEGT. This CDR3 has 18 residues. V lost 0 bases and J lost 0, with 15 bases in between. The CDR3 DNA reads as TGTGCCAGCAGTGAAGCCGGTGGTGCGGGTTATAGCAATCAGCCCCAGCATTTT. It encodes CASSEAGGAGYSNQPQHF.

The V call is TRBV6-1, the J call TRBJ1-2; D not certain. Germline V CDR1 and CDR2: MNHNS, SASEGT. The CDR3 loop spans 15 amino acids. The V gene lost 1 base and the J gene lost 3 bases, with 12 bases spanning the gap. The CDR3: CASSEEMRADYGYTF. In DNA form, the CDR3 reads TGTGCCAGCAGTGAAGAGATGCGGGCAGACTATGGCTACACCTTC.

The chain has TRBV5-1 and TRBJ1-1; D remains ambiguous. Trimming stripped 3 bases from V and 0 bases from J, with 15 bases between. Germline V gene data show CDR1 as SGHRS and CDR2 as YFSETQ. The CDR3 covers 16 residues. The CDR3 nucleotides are TGCGCCAGCAGCTCACAAGGCGGTAACATGAACACTGAAGCTTTCTTT. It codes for CASSSQGGNMNTEAFF.

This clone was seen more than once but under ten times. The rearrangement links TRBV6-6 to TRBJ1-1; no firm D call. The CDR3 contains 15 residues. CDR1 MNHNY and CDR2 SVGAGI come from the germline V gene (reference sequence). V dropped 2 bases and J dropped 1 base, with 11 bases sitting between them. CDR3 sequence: CASSYVRAQNTEAFF. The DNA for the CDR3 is TGTGCCAGCAGTTACGTAAGAGCCCAGAACACTGAAGCTTTCTTT.

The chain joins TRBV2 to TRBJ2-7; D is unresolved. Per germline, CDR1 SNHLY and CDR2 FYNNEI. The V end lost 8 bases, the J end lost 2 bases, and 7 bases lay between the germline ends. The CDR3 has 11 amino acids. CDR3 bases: TGTGCCAGCGGTTCTACCTACGAGCAGTACTTC. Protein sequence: CASGSTYEQYF.

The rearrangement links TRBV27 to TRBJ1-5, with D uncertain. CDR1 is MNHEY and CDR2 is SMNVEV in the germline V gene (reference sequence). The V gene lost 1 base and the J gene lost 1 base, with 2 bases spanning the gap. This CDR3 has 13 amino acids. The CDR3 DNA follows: TGTGCCAGCAGTTTATGGAGCAATCAGCCCCAGCATTTT. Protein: CASSLWSNQPQHF.